This T cell receptor (beta chain) was recorded in a study of blood T cell repertoires in COVID-19. Turning to the study itself: Researchers got acute and convalescent COVID-19 samples from the United States, Italy and Spain. T cells, B-cell-depleted T cells, or PBMCs provided the cDNA or gDNA that served as material.

Each participant's cohort was designated according to participant-reported clinical history. Donors of Cohort 3 who recovered were those that had two negative PCRs, clearance, or symptom resolution. The protocol was immunoSEQ multiplex PCR, while the TCRdb copy is restricted to in-frame clones and leaves out a portion. The table shows about 220,000 clones, with 82% occurring only once. The V and J ends lost 3 bases and 2 bases, in that order; junction bases with no gene match: 6. The CDR3 sequence is 16 residues long. Germline CDR1 and CDR2: LGHNA and YNFKEQ. The TCR originated in a woman in her sixties or seventies who had recovered from COVID-19. The genes are TRBV4-2 and TRBJ1-3, with 8 nucleotides matching TRBD1. Sequencing used PBMCs or T cells enriched from blood (not recorded which). CDR3 DNA: TGTGCCAGCAGCCAGGACCCAGGGGGCACTGGAAACACCATATATTTT. As protein: CASSQDPGGTGNTIYF.